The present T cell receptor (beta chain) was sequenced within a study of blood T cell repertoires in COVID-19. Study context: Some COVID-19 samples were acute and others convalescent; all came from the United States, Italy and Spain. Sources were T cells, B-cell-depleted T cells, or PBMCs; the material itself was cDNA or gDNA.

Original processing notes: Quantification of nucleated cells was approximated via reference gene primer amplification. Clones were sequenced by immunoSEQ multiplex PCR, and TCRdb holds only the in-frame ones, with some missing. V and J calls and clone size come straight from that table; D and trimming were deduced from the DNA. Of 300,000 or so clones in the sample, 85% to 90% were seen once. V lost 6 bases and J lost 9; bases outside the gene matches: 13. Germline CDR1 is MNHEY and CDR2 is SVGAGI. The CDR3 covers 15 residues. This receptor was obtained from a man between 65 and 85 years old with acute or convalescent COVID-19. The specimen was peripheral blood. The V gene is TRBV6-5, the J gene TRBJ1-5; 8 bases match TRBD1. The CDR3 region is CASRGGTGDGGPQHF. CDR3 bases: TGTGCCAGCAGAGGGGGGACAGGTGATGGTGGGCCCCAGCATTTT.